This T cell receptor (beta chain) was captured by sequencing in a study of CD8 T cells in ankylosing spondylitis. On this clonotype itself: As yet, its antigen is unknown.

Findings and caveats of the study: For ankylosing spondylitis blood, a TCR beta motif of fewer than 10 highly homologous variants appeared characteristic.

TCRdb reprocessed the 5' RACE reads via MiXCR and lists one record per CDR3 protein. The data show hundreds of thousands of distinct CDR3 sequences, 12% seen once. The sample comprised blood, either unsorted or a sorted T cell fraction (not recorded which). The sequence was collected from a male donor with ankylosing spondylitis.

The CDR3 loop is CASSRAQGNTGELFF. For the CDR3, the DNA is TGTGCCAGCAGCCGGGCACAGGGAAACACCGGGGAGCTGTTTTTT. The chain is built from TRBV7-3 and TRBJ2-2; perhaps TRBD1 as D (6 bases). This CDR3 is built from 15 residues. V lost 5 bases and J 2 bases, leaving 12 bases between the germline ends. Germline lookup yields CDR1 SGHTA and CDR2 FQGTGA.